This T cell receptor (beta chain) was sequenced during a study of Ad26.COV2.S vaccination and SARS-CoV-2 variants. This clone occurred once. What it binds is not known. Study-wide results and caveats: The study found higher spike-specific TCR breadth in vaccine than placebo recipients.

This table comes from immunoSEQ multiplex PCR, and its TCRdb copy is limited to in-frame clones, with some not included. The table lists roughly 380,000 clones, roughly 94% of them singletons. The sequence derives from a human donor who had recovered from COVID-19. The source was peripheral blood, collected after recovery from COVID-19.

The CDR3 sequence: CASSQEMSDRYGYTF. Here the CDR3 DNA reads TGCGCCAGCAGCCAAGAAATGTCTGATCGGTATGGCTACACCTTC. The chain couples TRBV4-3 to TRBJ1-2; D uncertain. This CDR3 is built from 15 residues. The germline gives CDR1 LGHNA, CDR2 YSLEER. V lost 0 bases to trimming and J lost 5 bases, with 13 bases between them.